This T cell receptor beta chain emerged from a study of cytomegalovirus exposure and HLA in healthy donors. 60 Vbeta and 13 Jbeta primers were used in PCR. Clones were read by immunoSEQ multiplex PCR, and TCRdb kept only the in-frame ones, dropping some. The sample has approximately 120,000 clones, 72% seen once. Trimming removed 1 base from V and 1 base from J, with 16 bases in between. The CDR3 has 17 amino acids. In germline, CDR1 is SGHDN, CDR2 FVKESK. The clonotype was recovered from a man between 25 and 39 years old in good health and CMV-seronegative. The sample consisted of PBMCs. V and J are TRBV14 and TRBJ2-5; D is possibly TRBD1 (5 bases). CDR3 nucleotides: TGTGCCAGCAGCCAAGGCAGGGTGGCCCGACTCCAAGAGACCCAGTACTTC. Protein sequence: CASSQGRVARLQETQYF.